Presented here are 29 T cell receptor beta chains from one specimen sequenced in a study of lymphopenia after photon versus proton radiotherapy. Some clones are missing from TCRdb's copy, which holds only in-frame ones; the method was immunoSEQ multiplex PCR. Here the sample spans about 39,000 clones, roughly nine tenths being singletons. Material: peripheral blood, obtained from a patient treated with photon-based radiotherapy. The receptors were sampled from a man in his 60s with cholangiocarcinoma.

The V call is TRBV11-3, the J call TRBJ2-1, with 8 bases identical to TRBD2. This CDR3 region has 14 residues. The V gene end was trimmed by 4 bases and the J gene end by 4 bases; junction bases not matched to a gene: 3. Germline V gene sequence: CDR1 SGHNT, CDR2 YENEEA. The CDR3 region is CASSSGGSYNEQFF. The CDR3, as DNA: TGTGCCAGCAGCTCGGGGGGGTCTTACAATGAGCAGTTCTTC.

This chain uses TRBV27 with TRBJ1-2; D gene ambiguous. CDR1 and CDR2 (germline): MNHEY, SMNVEV (reference sequence). There are 15 residues in the CDR3. V lost 3 bases and J lost 7, with 18 bases in between. The CDR3 here is CASSLIGRPYSGYTF. The CDR3 coding sequence is TGTGCCAGCAGTTTGATAGGGAGGCCCTACTCTGGCTACACCTTC.

The rearrangement links TRBV9 to TRBJ2-7, with D unclear. V was trimmed by 0 bases and J by 0 bases, leaving 7 bases between them. The CDR3 loop spans 14 amino acids. Per the germline V gene, CDR1 is SGDLS and CDR2 is YYNGEE. The CDR3 DNA reads as TGTGCCAGCAGCGTAGACCAGGACTCCTACGAGCAGTACTTC. Encoded protein: CASSVDQDSYEQYF.

The chain is built from TRBV19 and TRBJ2-5; a possible D gene is TRBD2 (5 bases). Trimming left V 2 bases short and J 4 bases short, with 11 bases between. Germline CDR1 and CDR2: LNHDA and SQIVND (reference sequence). This CDR3 contains 14 residues. The CDR3 bases are TGTGCCAGTAGTATATCAAGCGGCTTAGAGACCCAGTACTTC. Its protein is CASSISSGLETQYF.

This clone was seen more than once but under ten times. This chain uses TRBV28 with TRBJ2-2; 9 positions match TRBD1. Losses at the gene ends were 6 bases for V and 7 bases for J; bases not matched to a gene: 6. Germline-derived CDR1 and CDR2 are MDHEN and SYDVKM. This CDR3 contains 14 residues. CDR3 in DNA: TGTGCCAGCAGCCGGAGGACAGGGGTCGGGGAGCTGTTTTTT. It translates to CASSRRTGVGELFF.

The chain couples TRBV29-1 to TRBJ1-2; 9 nucleotides align to TRBD1. The CDR3 spans 13 residues. V lost 2 bases, J lost 5 bases, and 3 bases stayed unmatched. Germline V gives CDR1 SQVTM, CDR2 ANQGSEA. CDR3 protein: CSVETTGGYGYTF. The CDR3 coding sequence is TGCAGCGTTGAAACGACAGGGGGATATGGCTACACCTTC.

The chain joins TRBV6-1 to TRBJ1-1, with TRBD1 identical over 8 bases. Germline V lookup: CDR1 MNHNS, CDR2 SASEGT. The ends lost 5 bases at V and 6 bases at J; junction bases unmatched: 5. This CDR3 spans 13 amino acids. In DNA form, the CDR3 reads TGTGCCAGCAGTACCCGGGGACAGGCTGAAGCTTTCTTT. This translates into CASSTRGQAEAFF.

This chain connects TRBV9 to TRBJ2-2; D is unclear. This CDR3 region has 12 residues. Germline V gene sequence: CDR1 SGDLS, CDR2 YYNGEE. Trimming pared 3 bases from V and 6 bases from J, leaving 6 bases between. The chain's CDR3 is CASSDPSGELFF. The CDR3 DNA reads TGTGCCAGCAGCGACCCTTCCGGGGAGCTGTTTTTT.

The chain uses TRBV7-3 and TRBJ2-3; 12 nucleotides match TRBD1. Germline lookup yields CDR1 SGHTA and CDR2 FQGTGA. J lost 0 bases, V lost 3 bases, and 4 bases had no gene match. The CDR3 has 17 residues. Written as DNA, the CDR3 is TGTGCCAGCAGCTTGCCGGGACAGGGGGCAAGCACAGATACGCAGTATTTT. This translates into CASSLPGQGASTDTQYF.

The rearrangement joins TRBV28 to TRBJ1-1, with 10 bases that match TRBD1. The CDR3 sequence is 15 residues long. The germline gives CDR1 MDHEN, CDR2 SYDVKM. The ends lost 7 bases at V and 5 bases at J; junction bases unmatched: 10. CDR3 in amino acids: CASTQIRDRGTEAFF. The DNA for the CDR3 is TGTGCCAGCACCCAAATCCGGGACAGGGGAACTGAAGCTTTCTTT. Variable domain in full (rest from reference TRBV28 and TRBJ1-1): DVKVTQSSRYLVKRTGEKVFLECVQDMDHENMFWYRQDPGLGLRLIYFSYDVKMKEKGDIPEGYSVSREKKERFSLILESASTNQTSMYLCASTQIRDRGTEAFFGQGTRLTVV.

V gene TRBV7-8 combines with J gene TRBJ2-2; D uncertain. This CDR3 has 14 residues. From germline, CDR1 is SGHVS and CDR2 FQNEAQ. The germline V and J ends were trimmed by 4 bases and 4 bases, with 10 bases remaining between them. CDR3 sequence: CASSSIRRTGELFF. The CDR3 nucleotides read TGTGCCAGCAGCTCCATCAGACGCACCGGGGAGCTGTTTTTT.

This clone appeared once. CDR3 nucleotide sequence: TGCGCCAGCAGTGAGTCGAGGACAGACTACAATGAGCAGTTCTTC. As protein: CASSESRTDYNEQFF. The chain joins TRBV10-2 to TRBJ2-1; maybe TRBD1 (6 bases). The V gene's germline CDR1 is WSHSY and CDR2 SAAADI. Trimming took 0 bases from V and 3 from J, leaving 9 bases between them. The CDR3 covers 15 residues.

The chain links TRBV5-1 to TRBJ2-1; 7 bases align to TRBD1. Trimming cost V 3 bases and J 1 base; bases outside gene matches: 4. The CDR3 length is 15 residues. Germline-derived CDR1 and CDR2 are SGHRS and YFSETQ. The CDR3 reads CASSSDRPSYNEQFF. The CDR3 nucleotides are TGCGCCAGCAGCTCGGACAGGCCATCCTACAATGAGCAGTTCTTC. Complete variable domain (other parts from reference TRBV5-1 and TRBJ2-1): KAGVTQTPRYLIKTRGQQVTLSCSPISGHRSVSWYQQTPGQGLQFLFEYFSETQRNKGNFPGRFSGRQFSNSRSEMNVSTLELGDSALYLCASSSDRPSYNEQFFGPGTRLTVL.

The chain has TRBV28 and TRBJ2-1; D is undetermined. The CDR3 spans 15 residues. V gave up 6 bases and J gave up 0 bases, with 12 bases separating them. The germline CDR1 and CDR2 sequences are MDHEN and SYDVKM. CDR3 in amino acids: CASRPYWSSYNEQFF. The CDR3 DNA reads TGTGCCAGCAGGCCATACTGGAGCTCCTACAATGAGCAGTTCTTC.

This clone was seen more than once but under ten times. The chain recombines TRBV5-1 with TRBJ2-7; 12 positions match TRBD2. Trimming took 3 bases from V and 3 from J; bases not matched to a gene: 4. The length of the CDR3 is 15 residues. CDR1 is SGHRS, CDR2 YFSETQ, per germline. DNA of the CDR3: TGCGCCAGCAGCTGGACTAGCGGGACGGTCTACGAGCAGTACTTC. Its translation is CASSWTSGTVYEQYF.

This rearrangement joins TRBV4-3 to TRBJ2-7, with a weak D call TRBD1 (6 bases). CDR3 length: 13 amino acids. Germline loops: CDR1 LGHNA, CDR2 YSLEER. V lost 2 bases to trimming and J lost 6 bases, with 11 bases between them. The CDR3 nucleotides are TGCGCCAGCAGCCAAACAATACAGGGCGAGCAGTACTTC. Protein sequence: CASSQTIQGEQYF.

V gene TRBV18 combines with J gene TRBJ2-1; no clear D gene. Per the germline V gene, CDR1 is KGHSH and CDR2 is LQKENI. V gave up 4 bases and J gave up 5 bases, with 9 bases separating them. The CDR3 is 13 amino acids. This chain's CDR3 is CASSQDTHNEQFF. The DNA for the CDR3 is TGTGCCAGCTCACAAGACACGCACAATGAGCAGTTCTTC.

The chain is built from TRBV21-1 and TRBJ2-4. TRBV21-1 has pseudogene status. This CDR3 comprises 16 residues. CDR3 amino acids: CASSKVVASAENIQYF. The CDR3 bases are TGTGCCAGCAGCAAAGTAGTCGCATCGGCCGAAAACATTCAGTACTTC.

This rearrangement joins TRBV4-1 to TRBJ2-7; tentatively, D is TRBD1 or TRBD2 (5 bases each). The CDR3 length is 13 residues. V lost 1 base, J lost 2 bases, and 6 bases lay in between. Germline V gene data show CDR1 as MGHRA and CDR2 as YSYEKL. CDR3 nucleotides: TGCGCCAGCAGCCAAGTGGGGGCCTACGAGCAGTACTTC. This translates into CASSQVGAYEQYF.

The DNA for the CDR3 is TGTGCCAGCAGCGCCGGGACAGGGGCTAACTATGGCTACACCTTC. It encodes CASSAGTGANYGYTF. The chain carries TRBV7-2 and TRBJ1-2; 10 bases line up with TRBD1. J gave up 0 bases and V 5 bases, and 3 bases lay outside the gene matches. There are 15 residues in the CDR3. Germline CDR1 and CDR2: SGHTA and FQGNSA.

This clone was observed once. The V gene is TRBV9, the J gene TRBJ1-5; 10 bases fit TRBD1. The CDR3 runs 15 residues. V was clipped by 4 bases and J by 6 bases; unmatched bases: 7. From germline, CDR1 is SGDLS and CDR2 YYNGEE. The chain's CDR3 is CASSPGTGEAQPQHF. The CDR3 DNA follows: TGTGCCAGCAGCCCGGGGACAGGGGAGGCTCAGCCCCAGCATTTT.

V gene TRBV19 combines with J gene TRBJ1-6, with D unclear. The CDR3 covers 13 residues. V was pared by 8 bases and J by 1 base, with 6 bases between. Germline V CDR1 and CDR2: LNHDA, SQIVND (reference sequence). The CDR3: CASRQSYNSPLHF. As DNA, the CDR3 is TGTGCCAGTCGGCAGTCCTATAATTCACCCCTCCACTTT.

V is TRBV14 and J is TRBJ2-7; 12 positions match TRBD2. Germline V CDR1 and CDR2: SGHDN, FVKESK. The V gene end was trimmed by 0 bases and the J gene end by 2 bases; junction bases not matched to a gene: 8. CDR3 size: 18 residues. The CDR3 protein is CASSQEGLAGGPAYEQYF. The CDR3 bases are TGTGCCAGCAGCCAAGAGGGGCTAGCGGGAGGGCCGGCCTACGAGCAGTACTTC.

The chain recombines TRBV7-6 with TRBJ2-1; D remains ambiguous. Between the trimmed V and J ends, which lost 4 bases and 1 base, there was a span of 11 bases. Germline CDR1 reads SGHVS; CDR2 reads FNYEAQ. CDR3 size: 15 residues. The CDR3 DNA reads as TGTGCCAGCAGCTCCCAGCAAACATCCTACAATGAGCAGTTCTTC. Translating it yields CASSSQQTSYNEQFF.

V gene TRBV15 combines with J gene TRBJ2-3, with 11 bases aligning to TRBD2. Germline V gene lookup returns CDR1 LNHNV and CDR2 YYDKDF (reference sequence). V shed 1 base and J 4 bases; nucleotides not matched to a gene: 13. The CDR3 contains 19 residues. CDR3 amino acids: CATSRGQLSTSGEADTQYF. The CDR3 nucleotides read TGTGCCACCAGCAGAGGTCAACTGTCGACTAGCGGGGAGGCAGATACGCAGTATTTT.

The chain is built from TRBV5-1 and TRBJ2-7; possible D gene TRBD1, 5 bases. This CDR3 region has 15 residues. The germline gives CDR1 SGHRS, CDR2 YFSETQ. Trimming shortened V by 1 base and J by 5 bases, and 16 bases separated the two germline ends. In nucleotides, the CDR3 is TGCGCCAGCAGCTTGACAGGTAGCAGGGAAGACGAGCAGTACTTC. This codes for CASSLTGSREDEQYF.

The CDR3 coding sequence is TGCAGCGTTTCGACAGGGACGGGTGCAGATACGCAGTATTTT. Translating it yields CSVSTGTGADTQYF. The chain has TRBV29-1 and TRBJ2-3; TRBD1 agrees at 7 bases. The CDR3 has 14 residues. V dropped 5 bases and J dropped 4; count of bases not matched to a gene: 9. The germline CDR1 and CDR2 sequences are SQVTM and ANQGSEA.

In this sample, this clone turned up a few times. One end of the junction does not line up with germline, which may come from a read error. The chain links TRBV2 to TRBJ1-2; D is unclear. There are 12 residues in the CDR3. Germline CDR1 is SNHLY and CDR2 is FYNNEI. CDR3 coding DNA: TGTGCCAGCAGTGAAGCTGGCTCTCTACTCTCCTTC. This codes for CASSEAGSLLSF. Filled out from reference TRBV2 and TRBJ1-2, the complete variable domain reads EPEVTQTPSHQVTQMGQEVILRCVPISNHLYFYWYRQILGQKVEFLVSFYNNEISEKSEIFDDQFSVERPDGSNFTLKIRSTKLEDSAMYFCASSEAGSLLSFGSGTRLTVV.

The chain is built from TRBV19 and TRBJ1-1; 7 positions agree with TRBD1. The CDR3 runs to 14 residues. J lost 1 base, V lost 5 bases, and 4 bases had no gene match. CDR1 is LNHDA and CDR2 is SQIVND in the germline V gene (reference sequence). The DNA for the CDR3 is TGTGCCAGTAGTCCCCGGACAGGGAACACTGAAGCTTTCTTT. This codes for CASSPRTGNTEAFF.